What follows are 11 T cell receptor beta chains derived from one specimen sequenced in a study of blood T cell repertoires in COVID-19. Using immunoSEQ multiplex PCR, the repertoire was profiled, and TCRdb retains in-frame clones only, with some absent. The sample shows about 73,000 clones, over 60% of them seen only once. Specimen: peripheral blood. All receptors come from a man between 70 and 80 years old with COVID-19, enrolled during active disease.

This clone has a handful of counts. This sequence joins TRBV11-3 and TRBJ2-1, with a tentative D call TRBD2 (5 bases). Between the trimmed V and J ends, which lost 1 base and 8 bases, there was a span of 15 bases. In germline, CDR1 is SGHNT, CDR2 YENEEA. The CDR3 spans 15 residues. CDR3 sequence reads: CASSLGGLSAHEQFF. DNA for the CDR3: TGTGCCAGCAGCTTAGGAGGGCTGTCCGCCCATGAGCAGTTCTTC.

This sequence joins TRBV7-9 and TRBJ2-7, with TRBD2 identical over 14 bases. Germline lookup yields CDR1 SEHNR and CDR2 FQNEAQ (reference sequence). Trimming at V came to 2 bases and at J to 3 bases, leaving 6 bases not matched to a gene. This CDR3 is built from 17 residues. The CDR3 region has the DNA TGTGCCAGCAGCTTACCGGGACTAGCGGGAGCTAACTACGAGCAGTACTTC. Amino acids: CASSLPGLAGANYEQYF.

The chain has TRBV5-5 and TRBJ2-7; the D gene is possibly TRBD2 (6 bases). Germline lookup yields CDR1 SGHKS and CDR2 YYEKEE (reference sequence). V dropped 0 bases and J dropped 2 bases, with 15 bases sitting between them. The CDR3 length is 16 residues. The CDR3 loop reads CASSLGPLAPTYEQYF. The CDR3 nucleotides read TGTGCCAGCAGCTTGGGACCGCTAGCGCCTACCTACGAGCAGTACTTC.

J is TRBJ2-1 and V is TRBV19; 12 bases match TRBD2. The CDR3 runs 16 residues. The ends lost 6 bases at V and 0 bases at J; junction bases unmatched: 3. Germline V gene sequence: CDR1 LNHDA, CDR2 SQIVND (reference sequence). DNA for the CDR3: TGTGCCAGTAGCTGGACTAGCGGGACCTCCTACAATGAGCAGTTCTTC. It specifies CASSWTSGTSYNEQFF. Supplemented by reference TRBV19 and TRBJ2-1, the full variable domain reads DGGITQSPKYLFRKEGQNVTLSCEQNLNHDAMYWYRQDPGQGLRLIYYSQIVNDFQKGDIAEGYSVSREKKESFPLTVTSAQKNPTAFYLCASSWTSGTSYNEQFFGPGTRLTVL.

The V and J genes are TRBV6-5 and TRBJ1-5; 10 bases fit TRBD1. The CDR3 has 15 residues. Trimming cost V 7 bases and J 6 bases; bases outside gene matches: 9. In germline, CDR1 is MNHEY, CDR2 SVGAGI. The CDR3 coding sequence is TGTGCCAGCATCCGGGACAGGGGTTTGGGTCAGCCCCAGCATTTT. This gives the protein CASIRDRGLGQPQHF.

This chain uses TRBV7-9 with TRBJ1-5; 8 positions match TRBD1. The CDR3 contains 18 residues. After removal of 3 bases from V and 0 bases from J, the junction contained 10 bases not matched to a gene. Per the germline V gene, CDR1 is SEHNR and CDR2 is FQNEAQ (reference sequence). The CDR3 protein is CASSFTGQGALSNQPQHF. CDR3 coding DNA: TGTGCCAGCAGCTTCACAGGGCAGGGGGCTCTTAGCAATCAGCCCCAGCATTTT.

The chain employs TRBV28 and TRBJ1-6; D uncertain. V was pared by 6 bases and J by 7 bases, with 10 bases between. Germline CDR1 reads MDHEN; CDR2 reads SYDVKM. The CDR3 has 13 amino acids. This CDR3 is CASRSQFNSPLHF. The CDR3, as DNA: TGTGCCAGCAGGTCCCAGTTCAATTCACCCCTCCACTTT.

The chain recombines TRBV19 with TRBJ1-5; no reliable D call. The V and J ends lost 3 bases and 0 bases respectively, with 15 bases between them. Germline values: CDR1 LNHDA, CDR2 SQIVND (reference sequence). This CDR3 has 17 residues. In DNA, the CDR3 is TGTGCCAGTAGTATCAATATCCCAGTTCATAGCAATCAGCCCCAGCATTTT. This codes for CASSINIPVHSNQPQHF.

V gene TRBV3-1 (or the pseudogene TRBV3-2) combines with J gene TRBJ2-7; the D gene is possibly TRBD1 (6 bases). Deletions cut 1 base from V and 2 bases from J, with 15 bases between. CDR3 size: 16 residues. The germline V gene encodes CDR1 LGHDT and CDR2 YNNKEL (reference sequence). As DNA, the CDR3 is TGTGCCAGCAGCCAAGGCGCGACAGGCCTCCCCTACGAGCAGTACTTC. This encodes CASSQGATGLPYEQYF.

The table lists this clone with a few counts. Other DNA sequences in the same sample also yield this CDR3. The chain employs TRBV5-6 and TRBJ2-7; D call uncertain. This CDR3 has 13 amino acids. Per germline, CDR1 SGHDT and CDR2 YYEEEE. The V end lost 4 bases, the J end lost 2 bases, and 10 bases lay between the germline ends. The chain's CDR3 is CASSPGSPYEQYF. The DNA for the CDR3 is TGTGCCAGCAGCCCCGGGTCGCCCTACGAGCAGTACTTC.

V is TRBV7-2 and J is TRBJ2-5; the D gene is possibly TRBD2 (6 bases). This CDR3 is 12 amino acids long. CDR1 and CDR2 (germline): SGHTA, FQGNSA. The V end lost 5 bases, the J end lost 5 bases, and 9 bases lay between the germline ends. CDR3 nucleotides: TGTGCCAGCAGCCCGGGAGCGGAGACCCAGTACTTC. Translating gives CASSPGAETQYF.